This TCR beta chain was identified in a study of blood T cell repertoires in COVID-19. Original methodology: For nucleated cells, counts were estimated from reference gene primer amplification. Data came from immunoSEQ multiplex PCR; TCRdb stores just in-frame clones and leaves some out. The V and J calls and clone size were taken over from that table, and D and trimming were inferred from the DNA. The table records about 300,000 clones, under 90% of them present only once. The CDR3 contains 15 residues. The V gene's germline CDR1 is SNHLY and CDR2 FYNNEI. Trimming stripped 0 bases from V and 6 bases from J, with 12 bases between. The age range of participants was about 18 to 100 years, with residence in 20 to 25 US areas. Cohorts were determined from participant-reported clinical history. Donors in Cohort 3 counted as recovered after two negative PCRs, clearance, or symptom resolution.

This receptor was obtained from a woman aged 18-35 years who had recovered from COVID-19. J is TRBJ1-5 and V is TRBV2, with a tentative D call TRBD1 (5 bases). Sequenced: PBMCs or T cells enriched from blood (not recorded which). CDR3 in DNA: TGTGCCAGCAGTGAAGCCCTCGGGGGGAGTCAGCCCCAGCATTTT. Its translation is CASSEALGGSQPQHF.